Below are 11 T cell receptor beta chains sequenced from a single sample in a study of blood T cells in healthy people across ages. A sample-barcoded 5' primer and a J-beta primer mix were used in a second PCR of roughly 7 to 11 cycles. TCRdb redid the calling of the 5' RACE reads with MiXCR, one entry per CDR3 protein. The data show approximately 1,100,000 distinct CDR3 sequences, with 40% to 55% seen just once and approximately 20% held by the top ten. Sequences were obtained from blood. These receptors were taken from a woman aged 60-75 years in good health.

The gene calls are TRBV5-6 and TRBJ1-4; D unclear. Trimming removed 4 bases from V and 4 bases from J, with 17 bases in between. This CDR3 contains 16 residues. Germline CDR1 and CDR2: SGHDT and YYEEEE. This CDR3 reads CASSPKWREFNEKLFF. Written as DNA, the CDR3 is TGTGCCAGCAGCCCTAAGTGGAGAGAATTTAATGAAAAACTGTTTTTT. The entire variable domain, with the rest obtained from reference TRBV5-6 and TRBJ1-4, is as follows: DAGVTQSPTHLIKTRGQQVTLRCSPKSGHDTVSWYQQALGQGPQFIFQYYEEEERQRGNFPDRFSGHQFPNYSSELNVNALLLGDSALYLCASSPKWREFNEKLFFGSGTQLSVL.

This chain uses TRBV25-1 with TRBJ2-5; D tentatively reads TRBD1 or TRBD2 (5 bases each). The CDR3 is 14 amino acids. Germline loops: CDR1 MGHDK, CDR2 SYGVNS. V gave up 6 bases and J gave up 5 bases, with 16 bases separating them. CDR3 DNA sequence: TGTGCCAGCAGCGACCTGGGGGTCGAGGAGACCCAGTACTTC. This encodes CASSDLGVEETQYF.

V is TRBV28 and J is TRBJ2-7, with TRBD2 as a possible D gene (6 bases). The CDR3 spans 15 residues. In germline, CDR1 is MDHEN, CDR2 SYDVKM. V lost 4 bases to trimming and J lost 6 bases, with 19 bases between them. This chain's CDR3 is CASSYTGTGDFEQYF. CDR3 DNA: TGTGCCAGCAGTTACACCGGGACGGGGGACTTCGAGCAGTACTTC.

This clonotype appeared once. DNA of the CDR3: TGCAGTGCTAGACTGGACAGGGACCTCCCAGGGCCCCAGCATTTT. Translation: CSARLDRDLPGPQHF. V and J are TRBV20-1 and TRBJ1-5, with 8 positions matching TRBD1. CDR1 and CDR2 (germline): DFQATT, SNEGSKA (reference sequence). After removal of 2 bases from V and 9 bases from J, the junction contained 12 bases not matched to a gene. This CDR3 is built from 15 residues.

The CDR3 sequence: CASSLWDRGSDTQYF. The CDR3 DNA follows: TGTGCCAGCAGTTTATGGGACAGGGGTTCAGATACGCAGTATTTT. The chain links TRBV6-6 to TRBJ2-3; 10 positions match TRBD1. The CDR3 runs to 15 residues. V trimming: 4 bases; J trimming: 4 bases; junction bases outside the gene matches: 5. CDR1 MNHNY and CDR2 SVGAGI come from the germline V gene (reference sequence).

The chain has TRBV20-1 and TRBJ1-5; no clear D. The length of the CDR3 is 15 residues. Germline lookup yields CDR1 DFQATT and CDR2 SNEGSKA (reference sequence). The V end lost 5 bases, the J end lost 5 bases, and 19 bases lay between the germline ends. The CDR3 reads CSAASAANTHQPQHF. The CDR3 bases are TGCAGTGCTGCCTCGGCGGCCAACACACATCAGCCCCAGCATTTT.

The gene calls are TRBV18 and TRBJ1-2; 7 positions agree with TRBD1. V shed 5 bases and J 4 bases; nucleotides not matched to a gene: 10. The CDR3 loop spans 15 amino acids. Germline CDR1 and CDR2: KGHSH and LQKENI. CDR3 region: CASSNTGALSYGYTF. The CDR3 DNA reads TGTGCCAGCTCAAATACAGGGGCGCTCAGCTATGGCTACACCTTC.

This clonotype has only a few counts. The V gene is TRBV4-1, the J gene TRBJ2-1, with 7 bases lining up with TRBD2. With V trimmed by 5 bases and J by 4 bases, 14 bases remained unmatched. Germline assignment: CDR1 MGHRA and CDR2 YSYEKL. The CDR3 is made up of 17 amino acids. This CDR3 reads CASSTRSSGESYNEQFF. CDR3 in DNA: TGCGCCAGCAGCACCCGCTCTAGCGGCGAATCTTACAATGAGCAGTTCTTC.

This clonotype came up many times. The chain couples TRBV9 to TRBJ2-5, with 10 bases matching TRBD2. Germline CDR1 and CDR2: SGDLS and YYNGEE. V shed 0 bases, J shed 3 bases, and the junction held 11 bases outside the gene matches. This CDR3 is built from 18 residues. The CDR3 protein is CASSVEGGTSEQEETQYF. CDR3 DNA: TGTGCCAGCAGCGTAGAGGGGGGGACTAGCGAACAAGAAGAGACCCAGTACTTC.

V usage is TRBV10-3 and J usage is TRBJ2-1; D is possibly TRBD1 (6 bases). The CDR3 length is 14 residues. Germline-derived CDR1 and CDR2 are ENHRY and SYGVKD. The ends were cut back, 10 bases at V and 0 bases at J, with 13 bases in the middle. The CDR3 region has the DNA TGTGCCACTCGAGGACAGAACTCCTACAATGAGCAGTTCTTC. This translates into CATRGQNSYNEQFF.

This chain uses TRBV7-8 with TRBJ2-2, with 11 bases fitting TRBD1. The CDR3 length is 19 residues. The V and J ends lost 1 base and 7 bases, in that order; junction bases with no gene match: 14. Germline assignment: CDR1 SGHVS and CDR2 FQNEAQ. The CDR3 protein is CASSLEWLGQGASVGELFF. Written as DNA, the CDR3 is TGTGCCAGCAGCTTAGAATGGTTAGGACAGGGGGCTTCGGTCGGGGAGCTGTTTTTT. The full variable domain, its missing parts supplied by reference TRBV7-8 and TRBJ2-2, is GAGVSQSPRYKVAKRGQDVALRCDPISGHVSLFWYQQALGQGPEFLTYFQNEAQLDKSGLPSDRFFAERPEGSVSTLKIQRTQQEDSAVYLCASSLEWLGQGASVGELFFGEGSRLTVL.